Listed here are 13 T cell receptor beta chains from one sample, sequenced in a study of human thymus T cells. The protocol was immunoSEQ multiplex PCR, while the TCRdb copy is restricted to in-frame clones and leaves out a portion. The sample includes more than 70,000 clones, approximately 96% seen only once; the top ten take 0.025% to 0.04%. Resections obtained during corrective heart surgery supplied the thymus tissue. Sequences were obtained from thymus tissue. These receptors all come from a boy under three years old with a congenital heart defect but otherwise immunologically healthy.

In DNA form, the CDR3 reads TGTGCCAGCAGCTTCGGGACAGGGGGCACCGGGGAGCTGTTTTTT. It specifies CASSFGTGGTGELFF. The chain recombines TRBV7-2 with TRBJ2-2, with TRBD1 matching over 11 bases. CDR1 is SGHTA, CDR2 FQGNSA, per germline. V lost 3 bases, J lost 4 bases, and 1 base stayed unmatched. This CDR3 is built from 15 residues.

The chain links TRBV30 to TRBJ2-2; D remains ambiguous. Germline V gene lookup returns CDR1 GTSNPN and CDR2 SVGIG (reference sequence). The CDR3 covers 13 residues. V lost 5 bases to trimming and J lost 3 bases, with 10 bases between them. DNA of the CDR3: TGTGCCTGGTGGGATTCGGACACCGGGGAGCTGTTTTTT. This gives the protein CAWWDSDTGELFF.

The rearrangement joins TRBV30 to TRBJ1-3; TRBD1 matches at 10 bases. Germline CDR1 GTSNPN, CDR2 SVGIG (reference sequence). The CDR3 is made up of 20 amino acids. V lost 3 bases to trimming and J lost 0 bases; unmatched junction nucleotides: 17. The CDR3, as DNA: TGTGCCTGGAGCCGCCCGTCCGGGACAGGGGCTGGGGCCTCTGGAAACACCATATATTTT. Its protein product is CAWSRPSGTGAGASGNTIYF.

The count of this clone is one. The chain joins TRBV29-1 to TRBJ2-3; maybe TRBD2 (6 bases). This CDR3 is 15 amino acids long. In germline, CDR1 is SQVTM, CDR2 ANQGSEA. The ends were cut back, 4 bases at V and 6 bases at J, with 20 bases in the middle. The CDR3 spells CSVGDDSPGGDTQYF. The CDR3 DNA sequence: TGCAGCGTTGGAGACGACTCCCCTGGAGGGGATACGCAGTATTTT.

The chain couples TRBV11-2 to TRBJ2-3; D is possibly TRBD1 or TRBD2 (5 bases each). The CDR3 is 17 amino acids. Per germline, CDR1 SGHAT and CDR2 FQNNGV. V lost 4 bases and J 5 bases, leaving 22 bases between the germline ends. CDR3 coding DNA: TGTGCCAGCAGCTGCCCCGGGGCGGATCCAAAGCTAGATACGCAGTATTTT. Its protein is CASSCPGADPKLDTQYF.

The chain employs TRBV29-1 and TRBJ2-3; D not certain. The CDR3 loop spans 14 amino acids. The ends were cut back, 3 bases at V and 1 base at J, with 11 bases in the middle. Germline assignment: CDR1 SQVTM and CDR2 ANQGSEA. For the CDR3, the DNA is TGCAGCGTTGAGGGGTGGTGGGGCACAGATACGCAGTATTTT. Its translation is CSVEGWWGTDTQYF.

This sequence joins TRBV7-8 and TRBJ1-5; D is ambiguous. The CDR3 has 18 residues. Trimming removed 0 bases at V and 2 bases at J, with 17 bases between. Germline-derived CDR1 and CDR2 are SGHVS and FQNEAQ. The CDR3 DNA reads TGTGCCAGCAGCTTAGCGTTCTACAAGGGAAAGGGCAATCAGCCCCAGCATTTT. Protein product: CASSLAFYKGKGNQPQHF. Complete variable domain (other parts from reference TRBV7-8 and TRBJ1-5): GAGVSQSPRYKVAKRGQDVALRCDPISGHVSLFWYQQALGQGPEFLTYFQNEAQLDKSGLPSDRFFAERPEGSVSTLKIQRTQQEDSAVYLCASSLAFYKGKGNQPQHFGDGTRLSIL.

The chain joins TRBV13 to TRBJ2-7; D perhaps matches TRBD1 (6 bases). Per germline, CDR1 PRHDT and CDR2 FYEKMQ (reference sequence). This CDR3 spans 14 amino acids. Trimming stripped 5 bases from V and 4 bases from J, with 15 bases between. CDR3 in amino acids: CASSPRDNPYEQYF. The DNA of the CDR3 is TGTGCCAGCAGCCCCCGGGACAACCCTTACGAGCAGTACTTC.

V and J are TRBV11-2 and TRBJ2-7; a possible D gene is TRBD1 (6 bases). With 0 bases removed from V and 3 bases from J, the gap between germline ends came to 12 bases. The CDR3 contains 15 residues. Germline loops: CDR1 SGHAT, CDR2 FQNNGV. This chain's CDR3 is CASSLDEGQIYEQYF. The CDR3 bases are TGTGCCAGCAGCTTAGATGAGGGACAAATCTACGAGCAGTACTTC. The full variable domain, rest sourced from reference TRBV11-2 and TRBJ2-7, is EAGVAQSPRYKIIEKRQSVAFWCNPISGHATLYWYQQILGQGPKLLIQFQNNGVVDDSQLPKDRFSAERLKGVDSTLKIQPAKLEDSAVYLCASSLDEGQIYEQYFGPGTRLTVT.

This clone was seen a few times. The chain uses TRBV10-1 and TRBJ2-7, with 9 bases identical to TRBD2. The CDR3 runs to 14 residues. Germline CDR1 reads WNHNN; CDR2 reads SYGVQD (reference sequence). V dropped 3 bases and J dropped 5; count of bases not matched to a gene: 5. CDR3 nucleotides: TGCGCCAGCAGTGATGTAGCGGGAGTCCACGAGCAGTACTTC. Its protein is CASSDVAGVHEQYF.

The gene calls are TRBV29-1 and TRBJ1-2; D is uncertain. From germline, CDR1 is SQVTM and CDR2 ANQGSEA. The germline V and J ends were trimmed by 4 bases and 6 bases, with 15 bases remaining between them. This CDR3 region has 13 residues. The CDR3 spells CSVGGMVWNGYTF. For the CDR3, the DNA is TGCAGCGTTGGAGGAATGGTTTGGAATGGCTACACCTTC.

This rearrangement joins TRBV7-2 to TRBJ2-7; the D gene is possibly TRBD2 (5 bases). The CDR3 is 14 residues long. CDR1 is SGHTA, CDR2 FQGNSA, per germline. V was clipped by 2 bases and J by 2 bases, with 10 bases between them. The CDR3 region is CASSLRGRPYEQYF. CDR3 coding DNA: TGTGCCAGCAGCTTACGGGGAAGGCCCTACGAGCAGTACTTC.

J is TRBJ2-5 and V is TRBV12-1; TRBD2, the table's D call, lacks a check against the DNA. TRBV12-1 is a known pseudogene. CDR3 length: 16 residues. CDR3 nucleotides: TGTGCCAGCAGCTTTGCGTTACCGTCGCGGGCCAAGACCCAGTACTTC. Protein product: CASSFALPSRAKTQYF.